This T cell receptor (beta chain) comes out of a study of cytomegalovirus exposure and HLA in healthy donors. The CDR3 has 15 residues. Germline lookup yields CDR1 MGHDK and CDR2 SYGVNS. V shed 5 bases, J shed 2 bases, and the junction held 6 bases outside the gene matches. A few counts support this clone. 60 Vbeta and 13 Jbeta primers were used in PCR. Clones were sequenced by immunoSEQ multiplex PCR, and TCRdb holds only the in-frame ones, with some missing. The table has approximately 120,000 clones, 81% seen once; the top ten hold 2.2%. The chain links TRBV25-1 to TRBJ2-3, with 8 nucleotides matching TRBD2. The receptor's source is a woman aged 25 to 39 in good health and CMV-seronegative. What was sequenced was PBMCs. In nucleotides, the CDR3 is TGTGCCAGCAGTTCCATAGCGGGATTCACAGATACGCAGTATTTT. Its translation is CASSSIAGFTDTQYF. Full variable domain (remainder filled in from reference TRBV25-1 and TRBJ2-3): EADIYQTPRYLVIGTGKKITLECSQTMGHDKMYWYQQDPGMELHLIHYSYGVNSTEKGDLSSESTVSRIRTEHFPLTLESARPSHTSQYLCASSSIAGFTDTQYFGPGTRLTVL.